This T cell receptor (beta chain) was obtained from a study of OX40 agonist ivuxolimab in advanced cancers. Study summary: As their treatment, patients were administered ivuxolimab, an agonistic anti-OX40 (CD134) antibody. With a range of 23 to 79, age averaged approximately 54 years, and roughly 80% were male. Three patients, one with hepatocellular carcinoma and two with cutaneous melanoma, achieved partial responses.

Germline CDR1 LNHDA, CDR2 SQIVND (reference sequence). CDR3 length: 14 amino acids. Trimming took 1 base from V and 8 from J; bases not matched to a gene: 6. The protocol was immunoSEQ multiplex PCR, while the TCRdb copy is restricted to in-frame clones and leaves out a portion. The data contain tens of thousands of clones, roughly 94% of them singletons. The material was CD4+ or CD8+ T cells sorted from blood, obtained in a trial of the OX40 agonist ivuxolimab. V is TRBV19 and J is TRBJ1-2, with 8 nucleotides matching TRBD1. This TCR derives from an adult with an advanced solid tumor such as melanoma, head and neck, liver or kidney cancer. In DNA form, the CDR3 reads TGTGCCAGTAGTATAGCAGGGGGCGCGGAGGGCTACACCTTC. Protein: CASSIAGGAEGYTF.